This TCR beta chain was captured by sequencing in a study of CD8+CD57+ T cells in acquired aplastic anemia. Background on the study: CD4+ reads averaged around 9.9 million in healthy donors. Study-wide points: Roughly 28 was the count of CD8+ CDR3 sequences that patients shared with controls.

The germline V gene has CDR1 WSHSY and CDR2 SAAADI. Trimming left V 0 bases short and J 0 bases short, with 5 bases between. The CDR3 is made up of 14 amino acids. Profiles of TCR beta VDJ and CDR3 were generated from a genomic DNA template. One entry per CDR3 protein, called by TCRdb with MiXCR from the reads. The sample yields around 190,000 distinct CDR3 sequences, roughly 57% seen once. About this clonotype: Antigen specificity is unknown.

The origin of this receptor is a human donor in good health. The sample consisted of sorted CD4+, CD8+, or CD8+CD57+ T cells (not recorded which) from PBMCs. This rearrangement joins TRBV10-2 to TRBJ1-1; D gene ambiguous. CDR3 residues: CASSESQVNTEAFF. The CDR3, as DNA: TGCGCCAGCAGTGAGTCACAAGTGAACACTGAAGCTTTCTTT.